The rows below give T cell receptor beta chains drawn from one sample of a study of blood T cell repertoires in COVID-19. Libraries were prepared by immunoSEQ multiplex PCR; TCRdb keeps only in-frame clonotypes and omits some of them. The data contain about 240,000 clones, around 90% of them singletons. Sequences were obtained from PBMCs or T cells enriched from blood (not recorded which). The receptors were sampled from a woman aged 25 to 39 with acute COVID-19. The CDR3 runs from the conserved cysteine through the conserved F or W. D genes are given only for firm matches. Clone size is not always given. Where it is, it says once, few, many or a class for expanded clones.

TRBJ1-4 15 TRBV7-9 NA NA CASSGEAGVNEKLFF TGTGCCAGCAGCGGAGAGGCCGGGGTTAATGAAAAACTGTTTTTT
TRBJ1-1 16 TRBV19 TRBD1 NA CASSILGQGTNTEAFF TGTGCCAGTAGTATTCTCGGACAGGGGACGAACACTGAAGCTTTCTTT
TRBJ2-2 15 TRBV7-6 NA NA CASSLGGANTGELFF TGTGCCAGCAGCTTAGGGGGCGCGAACACCGGGGAGCTGTTTTTT
TRBJ2-7 12 TRBV10-3 NA NA CAISSTNYEQYF TGTGCCATCAGTTCTACTAACTACGAGCAGTACTTC
TRBJ2-1 13 TRBV5-1 TRBD1 NA CASSILQGNEQFF TGCGCCAGCAGCATACTACAGGGGAATGAGCAGTTCTTC
TRBJ2-5 13 TRBV29-1 NA NA CSVLRLRPETQYF TGCAGCGTCCTTCGACTGCGACCGGAGACCCAGTACTTC
TRBJ2-7 13 TRBV5-6 TRBD2 once CASSSLAGYEQYF TGTGCCAGCAGCTCCCTAGCGGGGTACGAGCAGTACTTC
TRBJ2-3 14 TRBV30 NA few CAWRGSTDGDTQYF TGTGCCTGGAGAGGGTCGACAGATGGGGATACGCAGTATTTT
TRBJ1-2 14 TRBV2 TRBD1 NA CASSRDRFNYGYTF TGTGCCAGCAGTCGGGACAGGTTTAACTATGGCTACACCTTC
TRBJ1-6 15 TRBV7-9 TRBD1 NA CASRPGQRLNSPLHF TGTGCCAGCAGACCGGGACAGCGTCTTAATTCACCCCTCCACTTT
TRBJ1-1 15 TRBV6-5 TRBD1 NA CASSYSEGARTEAFF TGTGCCAGCAGTTACTCCGAGGGGGCGCGGACTGAAGCTTTCTTT
TRBJ2-2 15 TRBV6-5 NA NA CASSSELVFTGELFF TGTGCCAGCAGTTCGGAACTAGTGTTCACCGGGGAGCTGTTTTTT
TRBJ2-3 20 TRBV14 TRBD2 few CASQPSHGTRGSAGTDTQYF TGTGCCAGTCAACCTAGCCACGGGACTAGAGGGTCGGCTGGCACAGATACGCAGTATTTT
TRBJ1-1 14 TRBV19 NA NA CASSTNLVDTEAFF TGTGCCAGTAGTACAAATTTGGTAGACACTGAAGCTTTCTTT
TRBJ1-2 14 TRBV6-5 TRBD1 NA CASSYRDRRSGYTF TGTGCCAGCAGTTACCGGGACAGGCGAAGTGGCTACACCTTC
TRBJ2-3 14 TRBV5-1 NA NA CASSLMIATDTQYF TGCGCCAGCAGCTTGATGATAGCCACAGATACGCAGTATTTT
TRBJ1-5 15 TRBV19 TRBD1 NA CASNVDRAVKQPQHF TGTGCCAGTAACGTCGACAGGGCGGTCAAACAGCCCCAGCATTTT
TRBJ2-5 16 TRBV4-1 TRBD2 NA CASSAGTSGGRETQYF TGCGCCAGCAGCGCCGGGACTAGCGGGGGGAGGGAGACCCAGTACTTC
TRBJ2-6 18 TRBV12-5 TRBD1 NA CASGARDRGESGANVLTF TGTGCTAGTGGTGCCCGGGACAGGGGGGAATCTGGGGCCAACGTCCTGACTTTC
TRBJ1-1 15 TRBV10-2 TRBD1 NA CASSEYGQGNTEAFF TGCGCCAGCAGTGAGTATGGACAGGGTAACACTGAAGCTTTCTTT
TRBJ2-3 15 TRBV5-6 TRBD1 NA CASSSGQGVTDTQYF TGTGCCAGCAGCTCGGGACAGGGGGTAACTGATACGCAGTATTTT
TRBJ2-7 15 TRBV4-3 NA NA CASAFSTGPTYEQYF TGCGCCAGCGCCTTTTCGACGGGTCCTACCTACGAGCAGTACTTC
TRBJ2-1 15 TRBV4-1 NA NA CASSQFIGAYNEQFF TGCGCCAGCAGCCAATTTATAGGGGCCTACAATGAGCAGTTCTTC
TRBJ2-3 14 TRBV7-9 NA NA CASRPGLSTDTQYF TGTGCCAGCAGGCCGGGACTTAGCACAGATACGCAGTATTTT
TRBJ1-2 13 TRBV6-2/TRBV6-3 TRBD1 NA CASSTRDRAGYTF TGTGCCAGCAGTACTCGGGACAGGGCTGGCTACACCTTC
TRBJ2-2 17 TRBV6-1 NA NA CASSEAGAGPNTGELFF TGTGCCAGCAGTGAAGCTGGGGCGGGGCCGAACACCGGGGAGCTGTTTTTT